This is a list of T cell receptor beta chains from one sample in a study of CD8+ T cells in alopecia areata. Data came from immunoSEQ multiplex PCR; TCRdb stores just in-frame clones and leaves some out. Found here are about 160,000 clones, around 87% of them singletons; the top ten hold less than 15%. The sequences come from CD8+ T cells sorted from blood, collected at week 0. These TCRs come from a human donor with alopecia areata. CDR3s include the opening cysteine and the closing phenylalanine or tryptophan. A D gene is named only where the DNA matches it firmly. Clone size appears in some rows only: once, few, many, or a class for an expanded clone.

j_gene,abundance,d_gene,v_gene,CDR3nt,CDR3aa
TRBJ1-1,few,NA,TRBV5-5,TGTGCCAGCAGCGGGGATACTGAAGCTTTCTTT,CASSGDTEAFF
TRBJ1-2,NA,TRBD1,TRBV2,TGTGCCAGCAGTGGTACTCAGACAGGGCTATATGGCTACACCTTC,CASSGTQTGLYGYTF
TRBJ1-1,NA,NA,TRBV27,TGTGCCAGCAGTTTTGGGAACACTGAAGCTTTCTTT,CASSFGNTEAFF
TRBJ2-2,NA,NA,TRBV7-6,TGTGCCAGCAGCTTAAGTGGCGGGGAGCTGTTTTTT,CASSLSGGELFF
TRBJ2-2,NA,NA,TRBV2,TGTGCCAGCAAATCTCGGCGCTTGCCTACCGGGGAGCTGTTTTTT,CASKSRRLPTGELFF
TRBJ2-5,few,NA,TRBV6-1,TGTGCCAGCTGGGTGGTGCAGGGTCGAAGGGAGACCCAGTACTTC,CASWVVQGRRETQYF
TRBJ2-7,once,TRBD1,TRBV2,TGTGCCAGCAAGACAGGGAGCTCCTACGAGCAGTACTTC,CASKTGSSYEQYF
TRBJ2-3,NA,TRBD2,TRBV5-1,TGCGCCAGCAGCTCGGGGACTAGCGGATACACAGATACGCAGTATTTT,CASSSGTSGYTDTQYF
TRBJ2-1,once,TRBD2,TRBV11-3,TGTGCCAGCAGCCCAAGACTAGCGCCAAACGGTGAGCAGTTCTTC,CASSPRLAPNGEQFF
TRBJ2-1,NA,TRBD2,TRBV13,TGTGCCAGCAGCGCGGGGGGGGCCTCCGGTTATGAGCAGTTCTTC,CASSAGGASGYEQFF
TRBJ2-7,NA,NA,TRBV29-1,TGCAGCGTTGGTCAGGGGTCGAGCTCCTACGAGCAGTACTTC,CSVGQGSSSYEQYF
TRBJ2-2,NA,NA,TRBV4-1,TGCGCCAGCAGCTTTCTAAGCGGGCCCAACACCGGGGAGCTGTTTTTT,CASSFLSGPNTGELFF
TRBJ2-5,NA,NA,TRBV7-3,TGTGCCAGCAGCCCAACTGGGTGGGAGACCCAGTACTTC,CASSPTGWETQYF
TRBJ2-1,once,NA,TRBV2,TGTGCCAGCAGTCCGGGACTGGAGTTCTTC,CASSPGLEFF
TRBJ2-3,NA,NA,TRBV5-4,TGTGCCAGCAGCTTGGCCGAAGACAAATCCACAGATACGCAGTATTTT,CASSLAEDKSTDTQYF
TRBJ1-1,NA,TRBD1,TRBV5-1,TGCGCCAGCAGACCTCCGGGACAGGGGGCCGGGAACACTGAAGCTTTCTTT,CASRPPGQGAGNTEAFF
TRBJ1-2,NA,NA,TRBV5-4,TGTGCCAGCAGCTTGGGGGGACTCGCTAACTATGGCTACACCTTC,CASSLGGLANYGYTF
TRBJ2-1,NA,NA,TRBV5-6,TGTGCCAGCAGCTTGGGACTAAGCTCCTACAATGAGCAGTTCTTC,CASSLGLSSYNEQFF
TRBJ2-6,NA,NA,TRBV28,TGTGCCAGCAGTTCGCTCTCTGGGGCCAACGTCCTGACTTTC,CASSSLSGANVLTF
TRBJ2-1,NA,NA,TRBV7-9,TGTGCCAGCAGCCTGCCCACTGGGAACGGCAGAATCAATGAGCAGTTCTTC,CASSLPTGNGRINEQFF
TRBJ1-2,NA,NA,TRBV6-5,TGTGCCAGCAGTTATGGGGGAGACTATGGCTACACCTTC,CASSYGGDYGYTF
TRBJ2-7,NA,NA,TRBV29-1,TGCAGCGTTGAAGATCGTGGGGGAGTCCGGCCCTACGAGCAGTACTTC,CSVEDRGGVRPYEQYF
TRBJ1-1,NA,TRBD1,TRBV5-1,TGCGCCAGCAGCTTGGAGGACAGGGTGAACACTGAAGCTTTCTTT,CASSLEDRVNTEAFF
TRBJ1-2,NA,NA,TRBV7-9,TGTGCCAGCAGCTTATACGCGACTGATGGCTACACCTTC,CASSLYATDGYTF
TRBJ2-2,NA,TRBD2,TRBV29-1,TGCAGCGTTTACAGCGGGGTGAACACCGGGGAGCTGTTTTTT,CSVYSGVNTGELFF
TRBJ2-1,NA,NA,TRBV11-2,TGTGCCAGCAGCTACGCGGGCAATGAGCAGTTCTTC,CASSYAGNEQFF
TRBJ2-7,once,TRBD1,TRBV27,TGTGCCAGCAGTTTAGGTTCGACAGGGCACTCCTACGAGCAGTACTTC,CASSLGSTGHSYEQYF
TRBJ2-7,NA,NA,TRBV2,TGTGCCAGCAGTGATTGGCAGGGGTACGAGCAGTACTTC,CASSDWQGYEQYF
TRBJ2-3,NA,NA,TRBV9,TGTGCCAGCAGCGTAGATGAAGATACGCAGTATTTT,CASSVDEDTQYF
TRBJ2-7,NA,NA,TRBV6-5,TGTGCCAGCAGTTACGGAGCGAAACCCTACGAGCAGTACTTC,CASSYGAKPYEQYF
TRBJ2-3,NA,TRBD1,TRBV19,TGTGCCAGTAGTACCAATTCCGGGACAGGGATAACGGATACGCAGTATTTT,CASSTNSGTGITDTQYF
TRBJ1-1,NA,NA,TRBV2,TGTGCCAGCGGGCAAGGGTCGAGTTATACTGAAGCTTTCTTT,CASGQGSSYTEAFF
TRBJ2-3,NA,NA,TRBV27,TGTGCCAGCACCTCGGGGACCTTAGATACGCAGTATTTT,CASTSGTLDTQYF
TRBJ2-7,NA,NA,TRBV7-8,TGTGCCAGCAGCTTAGCTTCTCTACTCCACGAGCAGTACTTC,CASSLASLLHEQYF
TRBJ2-1,NA,TRBD2,TRBV5-1,TGCGCCAGCAGCTGGGGACTAGCGCGACCTTACAATGAGCAGTTCTTC,CASSWGLARPYNEQFF
TRBJ2-5,NA,NA,TRBV21-1,TGTGCCAGCAGCCTTCGACGGGATAGACAACAAGAGACCCAGTACTTC,CASSLRRDRQQETQYF
TRBJ2-2,NA,NA,TRBV2,TGTGCCAGCAATCAAGGTTTTGATTCGAGCCCCGGGGAGCTGTTTTTT,CASNQGFDSSPGELFF
TRBJ2-7,once,NA,TRBV11-1,TGTGCCAGCAGCTCTACCTCCTACGAGCAGTACTTC,CASSSTSYEQYF
TRBJ2-2,NA,NA,TRBV7-3,TGTGCCAGCAGCCCCCCGTTCCCCGGGGAGCTGTTTTTT,CASSPPFPGELFF
TRBJ2-7,NA,TRBD1,TRBV27,TGTGCCAGCAGTCCCCTGACAGGGGTTGGCGTCAACGAGCAGTACTTC,CASSPLTGVGVNEQYF
TRBJ2-1,NA,NA,TRBV29-1,TGCAGCGCTACCCGACTAAAGAGTTTAGATAGCTCCTACAATGAGCAGTTCTTC,CSATRLKSLDSSYNEQFF
TRBJ2-1,NA,NA,TRBV27,TGTGCCAGCAGTTTAGCGGGAAGGGGCGGGGAGCAGTTCTTC,CASSLAGRGGEQFF
TRBJ2-7,NA,NA,TRBV5-6,TGTGCCAGCAGCCCGGGACTGGTAAGGCCCTACGAGCAGTACTTC,CASSPGLVRPYEQYF
TRBJ2-1,NA,TRBD2,TRBV29-1,TGCAGCGTATCTGGCGGGGGGGGATACACTTACAATGAGCAGTTCTTC,CSVSGGGGYTYNEQFF
TRBJ2-1,NA,NA,TRBV7-9,TGTGCCAGCAGTGCGGGACCCGCTTGGATGTCATACAATGAGCAGTTCTTC,CASSAGPAWMSYNEQFF
TRBJ1-1,NA,NA,TRBV11-3,TGTGCCAGCAGCTACGGGACAGAAGCTTTCTTT,CASSYGTEAFF
TRBJ1-2,NA,NA,TRBV5-4,TGTGCCAGCAGCTTGTCAGGGGTCATCTATGGCTACACCTTC,CASSLSGVIYGYTF
TRBJ2-3,NA,NA,TRBV6-6,TGTGCCAGCAGTTACGGTATATACACAGATACGCAGTATTTT,CASSYGIYTDTQYF
TRBJ2-7,NA,TRBD1,TRBV5-1,TGCGCCAGCAGCCTCGGACAGGGGGAGAGAGAAGAGCAGTACTTC,CASSLGQGEREEQYF
TRBJ2-7,NA,NA,TRBV5-4,TGTGCCAGCAGCCCCTCTCAGGGGGGTGAGCAGTACTTC,CASSPSQGGEQYF